Listed here are 14 T cell receptor beta chains from one sample, sequenced in a study of cytomegalovirus exposure and HLA in healthy donors (dated by TCRdb to between 2016 and 2019). The library was made by the immunoSEQ multiplex PCR assay. For the multiplex PCR, a mixture combining 60 forward primers for TCR Vbeta segments and 13 reverse primers for TCR Jbeta segments was used. The clones in this table, taken by TCRdb from immuneACCESS, are in-frame only. Not every clone is retained; where verified, under half of the shortfall comes from an unresolved V gene, and the cause of the rest is unknown. This sample is represented by about 160,000 clones; roughly 80% of them were singletons. Roughly 2.1% of the sample is held by the ten biggest clonotypes. Sequencing was carried out using PBMCs. The source of these receptors is a man in his forties or fifties in good health and CMV-seropositive.

The chain couples TRBV30 to TRBJ1-2; weak D call: TRBD1 (5 bases). Germline V gives CDR1 GTSNPN, CDR2 SVGIG (reference sequence). The CDR3 is 14 amino acids. V was shortened by 4 bases and J by 7 bases, with 19 bases between the two germline ends. CDR3 region: CAWNSPRRGSGYTF. CDR3 sequence (DNA): TGTGCCTGGAACTCCCCCCGGAGGGGCTCTGGCTACACCTTC.

V gene TRBV11-2 combines with J gene TRBJ2-3; 7 bases are a match to TRBD2. The germline gives CDR1 SGHAT, CDR2 FQNNGV. V was pared by 0 bases and J by 2 bases, with 5 bases of the junction left unmatched. The CDR3 is made up of 16 amino acids. CDR3 amino acids: CASSLDGGDPTDTQYF. The CDR3 coding sequence is TGTGCCAGCAGCTTAGATGGGGGGGATCCCACAGATACGCAGTATTTT.

V gene TRBV5-8 combines with J gene TRBJ2-7; the D gene is possibly TRBD2 (6 bases). Germline V gene lookup returns CDR1 SGHTS and CDR2 YDEGEE. With 0 bases removed from V and 5 bases from J, the gap between germline ends came to 12 bases. The CDR3 is 14 amino acids. The CDR3 reads CASSLVPGRNEQYF. The CDR3 region has the DNA TGTGCCAGCAGCTTGGTTCCAGGGAGGAACGAGCAGTACTTC.

This clone was counted once. The gene calls are TRBV19 and TRBJ1-4; possibly TRBD1 for D (6 bases). The CDR3 length is 15 residues. V was cut by 3 bases and J by 0 bases, with 8 bases left in between. Germline CDR1 reads LNHDA; CDR2 reads SQIVND (reference sequence). The CDR3 DNA reads TGTGCCAGTAGTATGCAGGGGTCAACTAATGAAAAACTGTTTTTT. This encodes CASSMQGSTNEKLFF.

The chain combines TRBV6-1 with TRBJ2-5, with TRBD2 identical over 11 bases. J was trimmed by 7 bases and V by 3 bases; bases with no gene match: 7. The CDR3 covers 15 residues. Germline V gives CDR1 MNHNS, CDR2 SASEGT. The CDR3 region is CASSDIAGGRGTQYF. The CDR3 region has the DNA TGTGCCAGCAGTGATATAGCGGGGGGGCGTGGGACCCAGTACTTC.

The gene calls are TRBV9 and TRBJ2-3; TRBD2 matches at 10 bases. The CDR3 consists of 16 residues. Germline-derived CDR1 and CDR2 are SGDLS and YYNGEE. V lost 3 bases and J lost 3; bases outside the gene matches: 7. CDR3 in DNA: TGTGCCAGCAGCGCCCTTCTGGGACTAGCGACAGATACGCAGTATTTT. It is translated as CASSALLGLATDTQYF.

The gene calls are TRBV9 and TRBJ2-2; the D is unclear. The germline V gene encodes CDR1 SGDLS and CDR2 YYNGEE. Deletions cut 3 bases from V and 2 bases from J, with 8 bases between. The CDR3 contains 14 residues. CDR3 bases: TGTGCCAGCAGCGCCCGACACAACACCGGGGAGCTGTTTTTT. Translating it yields CASSARHNTGELFF.

This rearrangement joins TRBV27 to TRBJ1-4; a possible D gene is TRBD1 (5 bases). Germline V lookup: CDR1 MNHEY, CDR2 SMNVEV (reference sequence). The CDR3 loop spans 15 amino acids. Between the trimmed V and J ends, which lost 1 base and 4 bases, there was a span of 10 bases. The CDR3 DNA follows: TGTGCCAGCAGTTTATTCCCGGACAATAATGAAAAACTGTTTTTT. The encoded protein is CASSLFPDNNEKLFF.

The J gene is TRBJ1-5, the V gene TRBV9; the match to TRBD1 covers 8 bases. V shed 1 base, J shed 6 bases, and the junction held 6 bases outside the gene matches. The CDR3 is 15 amino acids. Germline V gene sequence: CDR1 SGDLS, CDR2 YYNGEE. The CDR3 loop reads CASSVQGAPGQPQHF. CDR3 nucleotide sequence: TGTGCCAGCAGCGTACAGGGGGCGCCGGGTCAGCCCCAGCATTTT. The whole variable domain, filled in from reference TRBV9 and TRBJ1-5, reads DSGVTQTPKHLITATGQRVTLRCSPRSGDLSVYWYQQSLDQGLQFLIQYYNGEERAKGNILERFSAQQFPDLHSELNLSSLELGDSALYFCASSVQGAPGQPQHFGDGTRLSIL.

The genes are TRBV7-2 and TRBJ2-1; tentative D call: TRBD1 (7 bases). The CDR3 runs 17 residues. Germline CDR1 SGHTA, CDR2 FQGNSA. The germline V and J ends were trimmed by 4 bases and 0 bases, with 16 bases remaining between them. Here the CDR3 DNA reads TGTGCCAGCAGCTGGAAGGGGGCGGGGTTCTCCTACAATGAGCAGTTCTTC. As protein: CASSWKGAGFSYNEQFF.

The chain employs TRBV28 and TRBJ1-6; D ambiguous. The CDR3 totals 15 residues. The V end lost 8 bases, the J end lost 7 bases, and 18 bases lay between the germline ends. The germline gives CDR1 MDHEN, CDR2 SYDVKM. The CDR3 region has the DNA TGTGCCAGCGTCGAGGGAGTGACGGGCAATTCACCCCTCCACTTT. The encoded protein is CASVEGVTGNSPLHF.

The V gene is TRBV5-1, the J gene TRBJ1-4, with TRBD1 as a possible D gene (6 bases). The CDR3 totals 14 residues. The V gene lost 4 bases and the J gene lost 8 bases, with 15 bases spanning the gap. CDR1 is SGHRS, CDR2 YFSETQ, per germline. This chain's CDR3 is CASSLGHRGEKLFF. The DNA for the CDR3 is TGCGCCAGCAGCCTGGGACACCGGGGGGAAAAACTGTTTTTT.

This clone has just one count. V is TRBV9 and J is TRBJ2-2; 8 bases fit TRBD2. The germline V gene encodes CDR1 SGDLS and CDR2 YYNGEE. There are 14 residues in the CDR3. J was trimmed by 6 bases and V by 10 bases; bases with no gene match: 11. The CDR3 DNA reads as TGTGCCCCCACGGGGGGGCGGGGAGCCGGGGAGCTGTTTTTT. As protein: CAPTGGRGAGELFF.

The DNA of the CDR3 is TGTGCCACCAGCCTCTCCCCGGACAGGGGCTACGAGCAGTACTTC. Translated: CATSLSPDRGYEQYF. The rearrangement uses TRBV15 and TRBJ2-7; TRBD1 matches 9 bases. J gave up 3 bases and V 5 bases, and 8 bases lay outside the gene matches. Per the germline V gene, CDR1 is LNHNV and CDR2 is YYDKDF (reference sequence). This CDR3 has 15 residues. Full variable domain (missing parts from reference TRBV15 and TRBJ2-7): DAMVIQNPRYQVTQFGKPVTLSCSQTLNHNVMYWYQQKSSQAPKLLFHYYDKDFNNEADTPDNFQSRRPNTSFCFLDIRSPGLGDTAMYLCATSLSPDRGYEQYFGPGTRLTVT.